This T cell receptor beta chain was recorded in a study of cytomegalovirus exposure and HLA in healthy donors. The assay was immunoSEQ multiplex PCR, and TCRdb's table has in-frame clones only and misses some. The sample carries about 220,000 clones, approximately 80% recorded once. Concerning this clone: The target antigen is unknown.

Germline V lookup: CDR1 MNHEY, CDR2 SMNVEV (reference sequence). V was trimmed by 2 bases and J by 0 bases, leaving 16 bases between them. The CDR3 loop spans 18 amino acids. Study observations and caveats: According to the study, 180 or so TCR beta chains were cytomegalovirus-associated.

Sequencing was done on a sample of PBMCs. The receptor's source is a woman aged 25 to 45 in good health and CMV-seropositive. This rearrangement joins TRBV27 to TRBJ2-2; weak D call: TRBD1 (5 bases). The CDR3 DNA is TGTGCCAGCAGTTTAATTTACTTCAGGGTTGCGAACACCGGGGAGCTGTTTTTT. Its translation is CASSLIYFRVANTGELFF.